This T cell receptor (beta chain) was documented in a study of memory B cells and T cells in multiple sclerosis. CFSE-dim autoproliferating and CFSE-high non-proliferating T cells from unstimulated culture were sequenced separately. Replicate wells were pooled after approximately seven days of stimulus-free culture of 5x10^7 CFSE-labeled PBMCs. Without exogenous stimuli, about 0.51 uM CFSE-labeled PBMCs were cultured serum-free. Unmatched junction bases numbered 10, after V lost 0 bases and J lost 4 bases. This CDR3 contains 18 residues. Germline V CDR1 and CDR2: LGHNA, YNFKEQ. This table comes from immunoSEQ multiplex PCR, and its TCRdb copy is limited to in-frame clones, with some not included. Among around 30,000 clones listed, approximately 85% were seen once. About this clone: Antigen unknown.

The study's findings and limits: Shared clonotype counts depended on differing compartment clone-set sizes and were normalized.

The sequenced sample consisted of PBMCs from blood kept in culture. The receptor's source is a human donor with multiple sclerosis. This rearrangement joins TRBV4-2 to TRBJ2-3, with 10 nucleotides matching TRBD2. The chain's CDR3 is CASSQERLAGANPDTQYF. The CDR3 DNA sequence: TGTGCCAGCAGCCAAGAAAGGCTAGCGGGAGCCAACCCAGATACGCAGTATTTT.